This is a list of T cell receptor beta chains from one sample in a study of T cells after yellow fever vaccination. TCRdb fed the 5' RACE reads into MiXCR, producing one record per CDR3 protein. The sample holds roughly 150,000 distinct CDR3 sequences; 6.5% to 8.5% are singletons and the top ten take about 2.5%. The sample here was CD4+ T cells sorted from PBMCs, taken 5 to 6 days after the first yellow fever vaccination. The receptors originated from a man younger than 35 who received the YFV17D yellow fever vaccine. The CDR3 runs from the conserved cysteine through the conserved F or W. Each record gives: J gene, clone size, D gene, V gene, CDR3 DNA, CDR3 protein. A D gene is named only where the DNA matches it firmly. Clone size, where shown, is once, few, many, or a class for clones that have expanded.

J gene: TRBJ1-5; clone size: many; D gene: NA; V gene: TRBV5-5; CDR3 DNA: TGTGCCAGCAGCATGGACCTTAGCAATCAGCCCCAGCATTTT; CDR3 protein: CASSMDLSNQPQHF
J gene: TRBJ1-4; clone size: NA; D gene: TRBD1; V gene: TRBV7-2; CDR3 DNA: TGTGCCAGCAGCTTAGCCCAATCCGGGACAGGGCCCTTTGCAACTAATGAAAAACTGTTTTTT; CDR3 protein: CASSLAQSGTGPFATNEKLFF
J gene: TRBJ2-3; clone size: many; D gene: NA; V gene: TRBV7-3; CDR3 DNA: TGTGCCAGCAGCCTTAAACGGGGGGCCGGCACAGATACGCAGTATTTT; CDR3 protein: CASSLKRGAGTDTQYF
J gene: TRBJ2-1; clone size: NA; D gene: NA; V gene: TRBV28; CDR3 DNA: TGTGCCAGCAGTTTATCGGACCGAGCCTACAATGAGCAGTTCTTC; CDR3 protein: CASSLSDRAYNEQFF
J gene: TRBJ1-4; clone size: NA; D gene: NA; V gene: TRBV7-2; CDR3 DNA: TGTGCCAGCAGCTTTCCCGACAGAAATGAAAAACTGTTTTTT; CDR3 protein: CASSFPDRNEKLFF
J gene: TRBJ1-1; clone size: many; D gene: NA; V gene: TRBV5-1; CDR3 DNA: TGCGCCAGCAGCTTGGCGGCAGGGAGGAACACTGAAGCTTTCTTT; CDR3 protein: CASSLAAGRNTEAFF
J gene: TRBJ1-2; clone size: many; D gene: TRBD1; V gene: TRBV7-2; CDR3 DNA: TGTGCCAGCAGCACCGGACAGGGAGGGTTAGGCTACACCTTC; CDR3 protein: CASSTGQGGLGYTF
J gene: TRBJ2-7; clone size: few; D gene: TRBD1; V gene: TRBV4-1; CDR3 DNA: TGCGCCAGCAGCCAACCGGGACAGGGGGCCTACGAGCAGTACTTC; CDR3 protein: CASSQPGQGAYEQYF
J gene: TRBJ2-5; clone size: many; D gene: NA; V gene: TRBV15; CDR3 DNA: TGTGCCACCAGCCCCAGGGGAGGAGAGACCCAGTACTTC; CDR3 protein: CATSPRGGETQYF
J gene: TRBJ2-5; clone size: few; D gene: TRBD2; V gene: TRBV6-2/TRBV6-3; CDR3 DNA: TGTGCCAGCAGTTACTTCGGCGGGGGGCCGCAAGAGACCCAGTACTTC; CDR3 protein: CASSYFGGGPQETQYF
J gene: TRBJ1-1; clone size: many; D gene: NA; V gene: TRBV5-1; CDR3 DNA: TGCGCCAGCAGCCTACGGAATCCGAACACTGAAGCTTTCTTT; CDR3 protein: CASSLRNPNTEAFF
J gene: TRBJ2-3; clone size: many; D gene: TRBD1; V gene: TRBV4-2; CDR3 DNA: TGTGCCAGCAGCCAACCGGGACAGGGGGACGATACGCAGTATTTT; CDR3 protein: CASSQPGQGDDTQYF
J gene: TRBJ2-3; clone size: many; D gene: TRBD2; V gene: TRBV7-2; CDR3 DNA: TGTGCCAGCAGCGAAGCGGGACGCGCCACAGATACGCAGTATTTT; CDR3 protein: CASSEAGRATDTQYF
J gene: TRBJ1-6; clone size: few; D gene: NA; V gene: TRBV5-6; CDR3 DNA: TGTGCCAGCAGCTTGTTCGGGATGAGCTCCTATAATTCACCCCTCCACTTT; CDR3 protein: CASSLFGMSSYNSPLHF
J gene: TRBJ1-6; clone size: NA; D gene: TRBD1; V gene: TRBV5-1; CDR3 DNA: TGCGCCAGCAGCGCCGCGACAGGGTCCTATAATTCACCCCTCCACTTT; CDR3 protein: CASSAATGSYNSPLHF
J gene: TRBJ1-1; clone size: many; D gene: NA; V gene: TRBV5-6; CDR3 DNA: TGTGCCAGCAGCTCTAGTGGAACGGTTGAAGCTTTCTTT; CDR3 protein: CASSSSGTVEAFF
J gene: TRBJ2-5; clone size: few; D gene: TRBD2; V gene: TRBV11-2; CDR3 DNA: TGTGCCAGCAGCCGGACTAGCGGGGGCTTCAGGGAAGAGACCCAGTACTTC; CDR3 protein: CASSRTSGGFREETQYF
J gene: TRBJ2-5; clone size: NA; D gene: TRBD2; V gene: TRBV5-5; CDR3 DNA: TGTGCCAGCAGCTTTGCTAGCGGGGGCCAAGAGACCCAGTACTTC; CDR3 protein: CASSFASGGQETQYF
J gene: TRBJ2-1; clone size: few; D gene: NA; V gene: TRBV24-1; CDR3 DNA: TGTGCCACCAGGGACAGTTCCTACAATGAGCAGTTCTTC; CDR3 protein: CATRDSSYNEQFF
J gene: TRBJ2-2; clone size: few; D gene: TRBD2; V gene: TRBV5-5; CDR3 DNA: TGTGCCAGCAGCATCCAAGCGGGGGTCCTCACCGGGGAGCTGTTTTTT; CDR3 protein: CASSIQAGVLTGELFF
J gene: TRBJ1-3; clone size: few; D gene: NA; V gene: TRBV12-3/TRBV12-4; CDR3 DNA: TGTGCCAGCAGTTTAGCCCCCCGGCAGGGAGCCATATATTTT; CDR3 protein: CASSLAPRQGAIYF
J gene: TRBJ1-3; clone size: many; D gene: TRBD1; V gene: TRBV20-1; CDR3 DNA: TGCAGTGCTAGGGGGGGACAGGGAAACACCATATATTTT; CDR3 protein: CSARGGQGNTIYF
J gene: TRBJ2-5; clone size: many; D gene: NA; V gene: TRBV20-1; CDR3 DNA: TGCAGTACCGGTGGGGGTTTGGAGACCCAGTACTTC; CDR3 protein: CSTGGGLETQYF
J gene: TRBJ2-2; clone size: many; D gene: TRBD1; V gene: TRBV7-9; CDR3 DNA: TGTGCCAGCAGCTTAGCGTTCCGGAAGGGGGCAGGCGGGGAGCTGTTTTTT; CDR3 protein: CASSLAFRKGAGGELFF
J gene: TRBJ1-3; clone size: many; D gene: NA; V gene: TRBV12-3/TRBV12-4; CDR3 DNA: TGTGCCAGCAGTTCGACCTATTCTGGAAACACCATATATTTT; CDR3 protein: CASSSTYSGNTIYF
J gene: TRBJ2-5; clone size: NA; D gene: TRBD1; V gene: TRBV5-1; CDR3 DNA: TGCGCCAGCAGCTTGGCGGGGACCGGGACAGGGGGCAAAGAGACCCAGTACTTC; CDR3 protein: CASSLAGTGTGGKETQYF
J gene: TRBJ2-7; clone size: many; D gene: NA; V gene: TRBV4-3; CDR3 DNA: TGCGCCAGCAGCCAAGATCCGGGATGGGGGCGAGGACAGCCGTACGAGCAGTACTTC; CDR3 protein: CASSQDPGWGRGQPYEQYF
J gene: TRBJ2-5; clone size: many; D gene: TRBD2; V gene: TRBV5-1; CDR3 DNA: TGCGCCAGCAGCTTCAGACTAGCGGGGGCCGAGGGAGAGACCCAGTACTTC; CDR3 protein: CASSFRLAGAEGETQYF
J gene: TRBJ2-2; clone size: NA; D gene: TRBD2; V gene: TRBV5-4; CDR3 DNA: TGTGCCAGCAGGCCCGCGGGGGGGAACACCGGGGAGCTGTTTTTT; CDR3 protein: CASRPAGGNTGELFF
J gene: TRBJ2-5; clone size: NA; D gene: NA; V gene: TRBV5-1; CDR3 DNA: TGCGCCAGCAGCTTGCAGGACAGAGAAGAGACCCAGTACTTC; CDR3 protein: CASSLQDREETQYF
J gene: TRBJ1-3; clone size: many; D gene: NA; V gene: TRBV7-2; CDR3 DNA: TGTGCCAGCAGCTTAAATCAGGGAGGTTCTGGAAACACCATATATTTT; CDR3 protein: CASSLNQGGSGNTIYF
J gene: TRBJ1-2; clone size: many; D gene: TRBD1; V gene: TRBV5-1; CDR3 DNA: TGCGCCAGCAGCTTGCAGGGGGAAAACTATGGCTACACCTTC; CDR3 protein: CASSLQGENYGYTF
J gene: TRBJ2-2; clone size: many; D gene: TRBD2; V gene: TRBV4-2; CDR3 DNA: TGTGCCAGCAGCCGACCGGGACTAGACACCGGGGAGCTGTTTTTT; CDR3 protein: CASSRPGLDTGELFF
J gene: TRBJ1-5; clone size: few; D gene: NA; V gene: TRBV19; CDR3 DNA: TGTGCCAGTAGTATAGGGTACTCCGATCAGCCCCAGCATTTT; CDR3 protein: CASSIGYSDQPQHF
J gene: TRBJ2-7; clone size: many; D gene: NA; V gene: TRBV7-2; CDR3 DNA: TGTGCCAGCAGCCCGGACGCAGGGTCCTACGAGCAGTACTTC; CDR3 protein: CASSPDAGSYEQYF
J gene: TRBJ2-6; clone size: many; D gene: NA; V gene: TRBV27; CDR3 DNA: TGTGCCAGCAGTCCGGACGGATCGGGATCCAACGTCCTGACTTTC; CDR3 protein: CASSPDGSGSNVLTF
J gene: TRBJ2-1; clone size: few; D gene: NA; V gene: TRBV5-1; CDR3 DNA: TGCGCCAGCAGCGGTGGGGGCCGTTACAATGAGCAGTTCTTC; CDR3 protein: CASSGGGRYNEQFF
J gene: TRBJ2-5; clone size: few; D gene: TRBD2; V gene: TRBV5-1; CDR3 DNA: TGCGCCAGCAACCGGGGGGGCCGGGAGACCCAGTACTTC; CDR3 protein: CASNRGGRETQYF
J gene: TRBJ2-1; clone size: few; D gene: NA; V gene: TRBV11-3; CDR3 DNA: TGTGCCAGCAGCCGAGACGGGGTAGACAATGAGCAGTTCTTC; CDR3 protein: CASSRDGVDNEQFF
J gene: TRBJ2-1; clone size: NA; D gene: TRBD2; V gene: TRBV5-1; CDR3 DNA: TGCGCCAGCAGCTATCGGGTAGCGGGGGGGAATGAGCAGTTCTTC; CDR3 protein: CASSYRVAGGNEQFF
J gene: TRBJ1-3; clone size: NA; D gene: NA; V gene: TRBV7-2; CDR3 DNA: TGTGCCAGCAGCCGTAGGGGGGTGGCAGGAGGAGGAAACACCATATATTTT; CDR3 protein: CASSRRGVAGGGNTIYF
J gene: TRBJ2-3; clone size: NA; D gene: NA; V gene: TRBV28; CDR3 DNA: TGTGCCAGCAGTTTAGGTACGCAGTATTTT; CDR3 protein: CASSLGTQYF
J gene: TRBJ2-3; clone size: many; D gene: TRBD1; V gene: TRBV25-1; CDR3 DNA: TGTGCCAGCAGTCTACAGGGGCGAGGCACAGATACGCAGTATTTT; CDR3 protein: CASSLQGRGTDTQYF
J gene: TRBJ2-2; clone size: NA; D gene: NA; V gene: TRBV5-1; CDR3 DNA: TGCGCCAGCAGCCCATGGTCGGGAACCGGGGAGCTGTTTTTT; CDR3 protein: CASSPWSGTGELFF
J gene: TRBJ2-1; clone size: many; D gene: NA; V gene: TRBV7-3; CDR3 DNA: TGTGCCAGCAGCTTTGGGGGGAACAACAATGAGCAGTTCTTC; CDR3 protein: CASSFGGNNNEQFF
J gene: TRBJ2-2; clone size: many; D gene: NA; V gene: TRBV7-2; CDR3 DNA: TGTGCCAGCAGCTGGGGTCATGGCGGGGAGCTGTTTTTT; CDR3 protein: CASSWGHGGELFF
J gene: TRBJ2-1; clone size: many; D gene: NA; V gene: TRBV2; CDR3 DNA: TGTGCCAGCAGTGAAGACGCTAATGAGCAGTTCTTC; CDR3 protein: CASSEDANEQFF
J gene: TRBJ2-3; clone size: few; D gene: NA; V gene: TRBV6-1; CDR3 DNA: TGTGCCAGCAGTGGGACGGGCGGGGGCCGAATCCTTTATTTT; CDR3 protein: CASSGTGGGRILYF
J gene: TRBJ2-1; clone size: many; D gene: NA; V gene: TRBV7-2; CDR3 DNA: TGTGCCAGCAGCCGTAGCGACACTTACAATGAGCAGTTCTTC; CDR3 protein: CASSRSDTYNEQFF
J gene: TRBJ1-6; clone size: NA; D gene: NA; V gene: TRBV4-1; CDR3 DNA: TGCGCCAGCACGAGAGAGGCTGTCCTTTCACCCCTCCACTTT; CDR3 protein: CASTREAVLSPLHF